The next 30 T cell receptor beta chains were all read from a single sample in a study of cytomegalovirus exposure and HLA in healthy donors. 60 Vbeta and 13 Jbeta primers were used in PCR. Assay used: immunoSEQ multiplex PCR; TCRdb lists only in-frame clones, some missing. The sample includes more than 80,000 clones, about 80% of them seen just once. Sequenced material: PBMCs. All receptors derive from a female donor in good health and CMV-seropositive.

The rearrangement joins TRBV6-1 to TRBJ1-2; D might be TRBD1 (6 bases). V lost 2 bases and J 3 bases, leaving 19 bases between the germline ends. The CDR3 spans 17 residues. From germline, CDR1 is MNHNS and CDR2 SASEGT. In DNA form, the CDR3 reads TGTGCCAGCAGTGAACCTAGGGGGAGGGCCAATGACTATGGCTACACCTTC. This codes for CASSEPRGRANDYGYTF.

The table lists this clone with a count of one. The chain joins TRBV6-5 to TRBJ2-7; 10 bases are shared with TRBD2. J was trimmed by 2 bases and V by 6 bases; bases with no gene match: 4. CDR3 length: 14 amino acids. Germline assignment: CDR1 MNHEY and CDR2 SVGAGI. The CDR3 coding sequence is TGTGCCAGCAGCGAGCGGGAGGGCCCCTACGAGCAGTACTTC. This encodes CASSEREGPYEQYF.

This clone was picked up a small number of times. V is TRBV4-1 and J is TRBJ1-1; 7 nucleotides match TRBD1. J gave up 7 bases and V 0 bases, and 2 bases lay outside the gene matches. The germline V gene has CDR1 MGHRA and CDR2 YSYEKL. This CDR3 region has 13 residues. The CDR3 loop reads CASSQEGTDEAFF. The CDR3 DNA is TGCGCCAGCAGCCAAGAAGGGACAGATGAAGCTTTCTTT.

About this clone itself: The junction does not match germline at one end; this may be a read error. The J gene is TRBJ1-1, the V gene TRBV7-9; D is ambiguous. The CDR3 spans 12 residues. Germline loops: CDR1 SEHNR, CDR2 FQNEAQ (reference sequence). This chain's CDR3 is CSSSLAGTEAFF. The CDR3 DNA is TGTTCCAGCAGCTTGGCAGGCACTGAAGCTTTCTTT.

The V gene is TRBV19, the J gene TRBJ2-1; the D is unclear. The V and J ends lost 2 bases and 3 bases respectively, with 14 bases between them. CDR3 length: 16 amino acids. Germline V gives CDR1 LNHDA, CDR2 SQIVND (reference sequence). In DNA form, the CDR3 reads TGTGCCAGTAGTATAAAGGCAGGCCAGATCTACAATGAGCAGTTCTTC. It encodes CASSIKAGQIYNEQFF.

In the case of this clone: Other DNA sequences of this sample code for an identical CDR3. This chain joins TRBV27 and TRBJ2-7; D is possibly TRBD1 (6 bases). V gave up 3 bases and J gave up 0 bases, with 6 bases separating them. Germline CDR1 and CDR2: MNHEY and SMNVEV (reference sequence). CDR3 length: 13 residues. Here the CDR3 reads CASSLGASYEQYF. CDR3 sequence (DNA): TGTGCCAGCAGTTTGGGGGCCTCCTACGAGCAGTACTTC.

The chain uses TRBV5-1 and TRBJ2-7, with TRBD2 identical over 8 bases. There are 16 residues in the CDR3. CDR1 SGHRS and CDR2 YFSETQ come from the germline V gene. V shed 0 bases and J 3 bases; nucleotides not matched to a gene: 8. In nucleotides, the CDR3 is TGCGCCAGCAGCTTGGCGGGGGGGGCCGTCCGCTACGAGCAGTACTTC. Protein product: CASSLAGGAVRYEQYF.

The chain combines TRBV27 with TRBJ2-2, with TRBD1 identical over 10 bases. In germline, CDR1 is MNHEY, CDR2 SMNVEV (reference sequence). V dropped 5 bases and J dropped 4; count of bases not matched to a gene: 4. The CDR3 contains 15 residues. CDR3 sequence reads: CASSGGDRGTGELFF. As DNA, the CDR3 is TGTGCCAGCAGTGGAGGGGACAGGGGCACCGGGGAGCTGTTTTTT.

CDR3 loop: CASTDTPNTGELFF. The CDR3 DNA is TGTGCCAGTACTGACACGCCGAACACCGGGGAGCTGTTTTTT. The chain recombines TRBV19 with TRBJ2-2; D unclear. Deletions cut 7 bases from V and 0 bases from J, with 9 bases between. CDR3 length: 14 amino acids. The germline V gene encodes CDR1 LNHDA and CDR2 SQIVND (reference sequence).

The chain joins TRBV29-1 to TRBJ2-7; 8 bases match TRBD1. Per germline, CDR1 SQVTM and CDR2 ANQGSEA. Trimming at V came to 2 bases and at J to 0 bases, leaving 6 bases not matched to a gene. The length of the CDR3 is 15 residues. The CDR3 bases are TGCAGCGTTGAACTTGGGACAGGAGTCTCCTACGAGCAGTACTTC. It is translated as CSVELGTGVSYEQYF.

V and J are TRBV10-2 and TRBJ1-5, with 8 bases lining up with TRBD1. CDR3 length: 15 residues. The germline V gene encodes CDR1 WSHSY and CDR2 SAAADI. The trim removed 3 bases at V and 1 base at J, leaving 2 bases unmatched. CDR3 bases: TGCGCCAGCAGTGACCGGACAGGGAGCAATCAGCCCCAGCATTTT. It specifies CASSDRTGSNQPQHF.

The rearrangement links TRBV19 to TRBJ1-4, with a weak D call TRBD1 (5 bases). The CDR3 totals 16 residues. V dropped 5 bases and J dropped 12 bases, with 25 bases sitting between them. Germline CDR1 and CDR2: LNHDA and SQIVND (reference sequence). The CDR3 region is CASSGGPDAPWGELFF. In DNA, the CDR3 is TGTGCCAGTAGTGGGGGACCGGACGCCCCGTGGGGGGAACTGTTTTTT. Full variable domain (rest looked up from reference TRBV19 and TRBJ1-4): DGGITQSPKYLFRKEGQNVTLSCEQNLNHDAMYWYRQDPGQGLRLIYYSQIVNDFQKGDIAEGYSVSREKKESFPLTVTSAQKNPTAFYLCASSGGPDAPWGELFFGSGTQLSVL.

The chain links TRBV10-3 to TRBJ2-5, with D unresolved. Trimming shortened V by 4 bases and J by 2 bases, and 8 bases separated the two germline ends. Per germline, CDR1 ENHRY and CDR2 SYGVKD. The CDR3 spans 13 residues. The CDR3 region is CAISVAGQETQYF. Written as DNA, the CDR3 is TGTGCCATCAGTGTTGCCGGGCAAGAGACCCAGTACTTC.

A remark on this clone: One end of the junction is discordant with germline, which a read error may explain. The DNA of the CDR3 is TGCGCCGGCAGCCAAGTGCTAGCGGGAGAATCCGAGCAGTACTTC. It encodes CAGSQVLAGESEQYF. The chain couples TRBV4-1 to TRBJ2-7, with 10 bases fitting TRBD2. CDR1 and CDR2 (germline): MGHRA, YSYEKL. This CDR3 region has 15 residues.

The chain employs TRBV2 and TRBJ1-1, with D perhaps matching TRBD1 (6 bases). Trimming stripped 8 bases from V and 4 bases from J, with 14 bases between. Germline loops: CDR1 SNHLY, CDR2 FYNNEI. The CDR3 contains 13 residues. The chain's CDR3 is CASAFGGGTEAFF. The CDR3 region has the DNA TGTGCCAGCGCTTTTGGGGGCGGCACTGAAGCTTTCTTT.

The chain combines TRBV9 with TRBJ2-5, with D possibly being TRBD2 (5 bases). Germline V gene sequence: CDR1 SGDLS, CDR2 YYNGEE. The CDR3 runs to 14 residues. V lost 4 bases and J 2 bases, leaving 12 bases between the germline ends. The CDR3 reads CASSYGLEQETQYF. For the CDR3, the DNA is TGTGCCAGCAGCTACGGACTGGAACAAGAGACCCAGTACTTC.

The chain links TRBV7-9 to TRBJ1-4; TRBD1 agrees at 9 bases. Germline lookup yields CDR1 SEHNR and CDR2 FQNEAQ (reference sequence). The V gene end was trimmed by 4 bases and the J gene end by 12 bases; junction bases not matched to a gene: 12. There are 15 residues in the CDR3. The CDR3 nucleotides are TGTGCCAGCAGCTCCCACAGACAGGGGGTTTGCGAACTGTTTTTT. Protein: CASSSHRQGVCELFF.

The chain has TRBV19 and TRBJ2-3, with 7 nucleotides matching TRBD1. Germline CDR1 reads LNHDA; CDR2 reads SQIVND (reference sequence). J lost 2 bases, V lost 6 bases, and 5 bases had no gene match. The CDR3 is 14 residues long. DNA of the CDR3: TGTGCCAGTAGGCCGGGACAGCACACAGATACGCAGTATTTT. Its translation: CASRPGQHTDTQYF. Based on the CDR3 plus reference TRBV19 and TRBJ2-3, the full variable domain is DGGITQSPKYLFRKEGQNVTLSCEQNLNHDAMYWYRQDPGQGLRLIYYSQIVNDFQKGDIAEGYSVSREKKESFPLTVTSAQKNPTAFYLCASRPGQHTDTQYFGPGTRLTVL.

This clone was observed once. V usage is TRBV9 and J usage is TRBJ1-6; D not resolved. Germline V gives CDR1 SGDLS, CDR2 YYNGEE. This CDR3 has 12 residues. Trimming pared 2 bases from V and 6 bases from J, leaving 3 bases between. CDR3 protein: CASSVSNSPLHF. Here the CDR3 DNA reads TGTGCCAGCAGCGTGAGTAATTCACCCCTCCACTTT.

The sample holds one count of this clone. V usage is TRBV25-1 and J usage is TRBJ2-7; 10 bases match TRBD1. Germline CDR1 and CDR2: MGHDK and SYGVNS. The CDR3 is made up of 17 amino acids. The V and J ends lost 1 base and 4 bases, in that order; junction bases with no gene match: 10. The CDR3 protein is CASSEWGGTGVIYEQYF. Here the CDR3 DNA reads TGTGCCAGCAGTGAATGGGGCGGGACAGGGGTTATTTACGAGCAGTACTTC.

This rearrangement joins TRBV27 to TRBJ1-6; 11 positions agree with TRBD1. Per germline, CDR1 MNHEY and CDR2 SMNVEV (reference sequence). CDR3 size: 14 residues. Trimming took 4 bases from V and 9 from J; bases not matched to a gene: 2. This chain's CDR3 is CASSSGTGGSPLHF. DNA of the CDR3: TGTGCCAGCAGTTCCGGGACAGGGGGTTCACCCCTCCACTTT.

The chain joins TRBV9 to TRBJ2-1; TRBD2 is a possible D gene (5 bases). Trimming shortened V by 0 bases and J by 2 bases, and 12 bases separated the two germline ends. CDR1 and CDR2 from the germline V gene are SGDLS and YYNGEE. CDR3 length equals 16 residues. CDR3 residues: CASSVVPSGAYNEQFF. The CDR3 DNA reads as TGTGCCAGCAGCGTAGTCCCGAGCGGTGCCTACAATGAGCAGTTCTTC.

V is TRBV4-1 and J is TRBJ1-1; a possible D gene is TRBD1 (6 bases). Trimming stripped 0 bases from V and 7 bases from J, with 9 bases between. There are 13 residues in the CDR3. Germline-derived CDR1 and CDR2 are MGHRA and YSYEKL. For the CDR3, the DNA is TGCGCCAGCAGCCAAGAAGGGGGTTATGAAGCTTTCTTT. Amino acids: CASSQEGGYEAFF.

This chain uses TRBV12-5 with TRBJ1-1; no reliable D call. Germline CDR1 reads LGHNT; CDR2 reads FRNRAP. The CDR3 contains 13 residues. The V end was cut by 1 base, the J end by 5 bases, with 8 bases between. The CDR3 region has the DNA TGTGCTAGTGGTTTGGACGGGATAACTGAAGCTTTCTTT. This encodes CASGLDGITEAFF.

In DNA, the CDR3 is TGTGCCACCAGCAGAGATTGGGGACAGGCTAATAATTCACCCCTCCACTTT. It yields the protein CATSRDWGQANNSPLHF. V is TRBV15 and J is TRBJ1-6; 8 bases align to TRBD1. The length of the CDR3 is 17 residues. Trimming at V came to 0 bases and at J to 5 bases, leaving 6 bases not matched to a gene. Germline V CDR1 and CDR2: LNHNV, YYDKDF (reference sequence).

V and J are TRBV11-2 and TRBJ2-5, with TRBD2 matching 10 bases. The CDR3 covers 16 residues. From germline, CDR1 is SGHAT and CDR2 FQNNGV. Unmatched junction bases numbered 9, after V lost 0 bases and J lost 8 bases. The CDR3 region is CASSLEEASGSRTQYF. In DNA, the CDR3 is TGTGCCAGCAGCTTAGAAGAGGCTAGCGGGAGTCGAACCCAGTACTTC.

This clone was seen a single time. The chain joins TRBV4-1 to TRBJ1-2, with a weak D call TRBD1 (5 bases). The CDR3 contains 15 residues. CDR1 and CDR2 from the germline V gene are MGHRA and YSYEKL. V gave up 2 bases and J gave up 7 bases, with 17 bases separating them. DNA for the CDR3: TGCGCCAGCAGCCAACCTGCTCAGGGTCTGCCTGGCTACACCTTC. It specifies CASSQPAQGLPGYTF.

DNA of the CDR3: TGTGCCAGCAGTTACGCAGGGGAGCAGTACTTC. Its translation: CASSYAGEQYF. This chain links TRBV6-5 with TRBJ2-5; D may be TRBD1 (6 bases). V was shortened by 2 bases and J by 11 bases, with 9 bases between the two germline ends. Germline CDR1 MNHEY, CDR2 SVGAGI. This CDR3 has 11 amino acids.

This rearrangement joins TRBV7-8 to TRBJ1-5; D remains ambiguous. Germline V gene lookup returns CDR1 SGHVS and CDR2 FQNEAQ. The ends were cut back, 2 bases at V and 0 bases at J, with 8 bases in the middle. The CDR3 covers 15 residues. CDR3 bases: TGTGCCAGCAGCTTATGGCAGTCTAGCAATCAGCCCCAGCATTTT. Protein: CASSLWQSSNQPQHF.

This chain links TRBV6-1 with TRBJ2-7, with 9 bases identical to TRBD1. V shed 3 bases, J shed 0 bases, and the junction held 3 bases outside the gene matches. The CDR3 is 15 amino acids. CDR1 MNHNS and CDR2 SASEGT come from the germline V gene. Here the CDR3 DNA reads TGTGCCAGCAGTGAGGGGACAGGGTTCTCCTACGAGCAGTACTTC. This gives the protein CASSEGTGFSYEQYF.